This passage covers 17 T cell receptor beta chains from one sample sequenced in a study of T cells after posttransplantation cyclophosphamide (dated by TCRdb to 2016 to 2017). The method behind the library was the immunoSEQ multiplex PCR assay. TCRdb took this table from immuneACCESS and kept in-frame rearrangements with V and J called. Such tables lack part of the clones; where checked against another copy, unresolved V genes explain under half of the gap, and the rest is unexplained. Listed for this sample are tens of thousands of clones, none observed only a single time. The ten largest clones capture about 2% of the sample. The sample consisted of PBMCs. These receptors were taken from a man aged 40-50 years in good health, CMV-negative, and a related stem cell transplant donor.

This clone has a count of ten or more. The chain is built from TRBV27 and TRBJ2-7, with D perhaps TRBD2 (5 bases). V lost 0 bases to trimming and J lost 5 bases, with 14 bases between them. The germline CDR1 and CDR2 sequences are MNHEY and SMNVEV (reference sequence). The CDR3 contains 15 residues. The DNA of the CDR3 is TGTGCCAGCAGTTTATCGCGAGGGAGTCTCCACGAGCAGTACTTC. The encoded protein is CASSLSRGSLHEQYF.

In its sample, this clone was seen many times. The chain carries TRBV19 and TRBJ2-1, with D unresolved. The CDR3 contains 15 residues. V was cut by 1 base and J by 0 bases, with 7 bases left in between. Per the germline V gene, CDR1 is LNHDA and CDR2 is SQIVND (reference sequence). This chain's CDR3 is CASSIGPGSYNEQFF. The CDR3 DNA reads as TGTGCCAGTAGTATAGGCCCCGGCTCCTACAATGAGCAGTTCTTC.

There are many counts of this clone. Here the CDR3 DNA reads TGTGCCAGCAGTTACGGACTAGCGGGAGCCTACAATGAGCAGTTCTTC. This gives the protein CASSYGLAGAYNEQFF. J is TRBJ2-1 and V is TRBV27; 13 nucleotides line up with TRBD2. This CDR3 is built from 16 residues. The V gene end was trimmed by 4 bases and the J gene end by 2 bases; junction bases not matched to a gene: 2. CDR1 MNHEY and CDR2 SMNVEV come from the germline V gene (reference sequence).

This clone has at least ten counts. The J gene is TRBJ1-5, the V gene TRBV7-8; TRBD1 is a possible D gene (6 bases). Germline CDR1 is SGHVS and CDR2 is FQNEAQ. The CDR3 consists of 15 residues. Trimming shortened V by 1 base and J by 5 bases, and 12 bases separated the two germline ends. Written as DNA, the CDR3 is TGTGCCAGCAGCTTAGGGACAGATAATTATCAGCCCCAGCATTTT. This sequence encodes CASSLGTDNYQPQHF.

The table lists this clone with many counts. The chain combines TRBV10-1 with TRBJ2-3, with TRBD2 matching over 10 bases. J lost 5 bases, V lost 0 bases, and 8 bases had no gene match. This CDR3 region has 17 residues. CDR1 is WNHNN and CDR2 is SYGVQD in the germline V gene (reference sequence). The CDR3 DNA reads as TGCGCCAGCAGTGAGTCGCCTAGCGGGAGATTTGGAGATACGCAGTATTTT. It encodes CASSESPSGRFGDTQYF.

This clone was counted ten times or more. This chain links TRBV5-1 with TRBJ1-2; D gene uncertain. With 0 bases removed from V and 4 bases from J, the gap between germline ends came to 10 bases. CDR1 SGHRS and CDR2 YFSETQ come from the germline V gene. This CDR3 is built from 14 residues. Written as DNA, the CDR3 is TGCGCCAGCAGCTTGGCCTCGGTCGGCTATGGCTACACCTTC. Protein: CASSLASVGYGYTF.

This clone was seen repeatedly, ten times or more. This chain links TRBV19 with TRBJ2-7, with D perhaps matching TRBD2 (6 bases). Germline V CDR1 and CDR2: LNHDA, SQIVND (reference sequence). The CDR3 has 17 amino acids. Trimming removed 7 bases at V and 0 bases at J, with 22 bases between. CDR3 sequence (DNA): TGTGCCAGTACCAAGATTTCCCGGGACGGGAGCTCCTACGAGCAGTACTTC. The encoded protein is CASTKISRDGSSYEQYF.

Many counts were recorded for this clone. The CDR3 DNA reads as TGTGCCAGCGGGAGGGGGTCCGAGCAGTACTTC. This codes for CASGRGSEQYF. The V gene is TRBV7-6, the J gene TRBJ2-7; the D gene is possibly TRBD2 (7 bases). Germline CDR1 reads SGHVS; CDR2 reads FNYEAQ. With 8 bases removed from V and 6 bases from J, the gap between germline ends came to 11 bases. This CDR3 spans 11 amino acids.

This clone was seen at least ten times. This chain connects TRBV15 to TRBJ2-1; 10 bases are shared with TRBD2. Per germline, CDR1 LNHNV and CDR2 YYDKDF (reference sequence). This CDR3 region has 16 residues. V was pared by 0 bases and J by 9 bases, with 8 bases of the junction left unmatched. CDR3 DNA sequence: TGTGCCACCAGCAGAGATCGTCTAGCGGGAGCAACTGAGCAGTTCTTC. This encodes CATSRDRLAGATEQFF.

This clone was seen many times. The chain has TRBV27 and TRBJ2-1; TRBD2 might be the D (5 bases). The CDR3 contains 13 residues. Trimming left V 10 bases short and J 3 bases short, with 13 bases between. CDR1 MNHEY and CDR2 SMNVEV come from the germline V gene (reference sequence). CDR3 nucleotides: TGTGCCACCTCGAGTGGAGGCTACAATGAGCAGTTCTTC. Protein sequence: CATSSGGYNEQFF.

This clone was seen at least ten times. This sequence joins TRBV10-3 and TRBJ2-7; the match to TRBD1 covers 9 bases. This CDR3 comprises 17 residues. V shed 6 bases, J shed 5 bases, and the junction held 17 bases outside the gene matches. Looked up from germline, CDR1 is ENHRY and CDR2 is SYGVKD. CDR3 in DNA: TGTGCCATCAGGCCGGGACAGGGTTTCGTCTCCTACGACGAGCAGTACTTC. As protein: CAIRPGQGFVSYDEQYF.

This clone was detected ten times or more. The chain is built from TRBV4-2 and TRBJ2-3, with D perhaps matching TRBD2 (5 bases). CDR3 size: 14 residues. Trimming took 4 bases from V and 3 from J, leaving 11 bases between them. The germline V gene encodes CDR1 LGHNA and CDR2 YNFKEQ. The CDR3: CASSPPRGTDTQYF. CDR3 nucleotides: TGTGCCAGCAGCCCCCCAAGAGGGACAGATACGCAGTATTTT.

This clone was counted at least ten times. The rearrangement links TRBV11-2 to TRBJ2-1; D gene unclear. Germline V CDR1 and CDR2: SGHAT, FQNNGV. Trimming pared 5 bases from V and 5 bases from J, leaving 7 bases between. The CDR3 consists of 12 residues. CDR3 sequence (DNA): TGTGCCAGCAGCCCTACGGACAATGAGCAGTTCTTC. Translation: CASSPTDNEQFF.

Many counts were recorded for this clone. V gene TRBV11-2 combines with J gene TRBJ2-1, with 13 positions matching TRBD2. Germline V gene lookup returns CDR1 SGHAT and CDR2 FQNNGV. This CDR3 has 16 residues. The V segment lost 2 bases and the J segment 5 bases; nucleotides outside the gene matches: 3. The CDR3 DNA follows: TGTGCCAGCAGCTTATGGACTAGCGGGAGACACAATGAGCAGTTCTTC. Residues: CASSLWTSGRHNEQFF.

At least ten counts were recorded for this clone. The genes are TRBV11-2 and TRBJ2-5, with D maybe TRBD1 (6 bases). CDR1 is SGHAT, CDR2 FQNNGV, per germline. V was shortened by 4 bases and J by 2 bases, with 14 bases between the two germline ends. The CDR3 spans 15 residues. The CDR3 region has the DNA TGTGCCAGCAGCTCCTTCCAGGGGTTTCAAGAGACCCAGTACTTC. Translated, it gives CASSSFQGFQETQYF.

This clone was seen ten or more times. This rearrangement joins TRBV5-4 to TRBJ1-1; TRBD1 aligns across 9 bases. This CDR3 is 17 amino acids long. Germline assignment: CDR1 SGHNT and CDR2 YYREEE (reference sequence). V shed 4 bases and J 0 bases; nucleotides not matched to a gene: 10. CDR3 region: CASSPGRTGVMNTEAFF. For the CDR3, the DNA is TGTGCCAGCAGCCCGGGGAGGACAGGGGTCATGAACACTGAAGCTTTCTTT.

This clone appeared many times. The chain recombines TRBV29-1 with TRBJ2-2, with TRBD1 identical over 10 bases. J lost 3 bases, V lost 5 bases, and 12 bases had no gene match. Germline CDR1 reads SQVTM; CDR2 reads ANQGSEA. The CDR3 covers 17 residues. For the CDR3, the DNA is TGCAGCGTTTCACCTCCAGGACAGGGGGTCGACACCGGGGAGCTGTTTTTT. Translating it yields CSVSPPGQGVDTGELFF.